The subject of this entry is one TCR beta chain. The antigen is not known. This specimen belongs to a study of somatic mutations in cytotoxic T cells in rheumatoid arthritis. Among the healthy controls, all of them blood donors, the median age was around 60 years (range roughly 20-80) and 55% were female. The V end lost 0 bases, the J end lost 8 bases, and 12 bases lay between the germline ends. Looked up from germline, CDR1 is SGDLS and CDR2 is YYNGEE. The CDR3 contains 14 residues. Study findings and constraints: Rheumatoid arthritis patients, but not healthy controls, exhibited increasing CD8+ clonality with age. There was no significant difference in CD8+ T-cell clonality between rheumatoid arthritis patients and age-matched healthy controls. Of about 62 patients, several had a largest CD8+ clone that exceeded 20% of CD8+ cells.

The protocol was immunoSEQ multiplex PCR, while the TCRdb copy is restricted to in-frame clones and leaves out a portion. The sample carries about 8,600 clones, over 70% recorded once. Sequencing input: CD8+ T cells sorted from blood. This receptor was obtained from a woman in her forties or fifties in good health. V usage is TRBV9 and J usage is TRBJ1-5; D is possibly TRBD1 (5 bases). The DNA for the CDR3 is TGTGCCAGCAGCGTAGGTGTGGGGCTGGAGCCCCAGCATTTT. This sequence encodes CASSVGVGLEPQHF.